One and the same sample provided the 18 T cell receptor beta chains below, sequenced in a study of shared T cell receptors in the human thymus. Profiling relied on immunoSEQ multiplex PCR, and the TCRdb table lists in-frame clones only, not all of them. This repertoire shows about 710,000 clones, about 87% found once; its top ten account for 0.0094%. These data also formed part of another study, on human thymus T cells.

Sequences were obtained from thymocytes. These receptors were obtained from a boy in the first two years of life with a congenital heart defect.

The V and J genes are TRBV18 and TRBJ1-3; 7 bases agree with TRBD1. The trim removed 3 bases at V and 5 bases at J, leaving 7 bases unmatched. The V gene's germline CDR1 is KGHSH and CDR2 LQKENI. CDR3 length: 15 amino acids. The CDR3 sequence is CASSPNRDSRNTIYF. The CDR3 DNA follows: TGTGCCAGCTCACCGAACCGGGACAGTAGAAACACCATATATTTT.

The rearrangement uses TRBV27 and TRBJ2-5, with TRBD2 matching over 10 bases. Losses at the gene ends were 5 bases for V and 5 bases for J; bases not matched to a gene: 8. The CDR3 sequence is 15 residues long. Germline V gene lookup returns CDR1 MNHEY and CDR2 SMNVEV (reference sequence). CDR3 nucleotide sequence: TGTGCCAGCAGTGCCAGCGGGAGGGGGGGGGAGACCCAGTACTTC. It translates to CASSASGRGGETQYF.

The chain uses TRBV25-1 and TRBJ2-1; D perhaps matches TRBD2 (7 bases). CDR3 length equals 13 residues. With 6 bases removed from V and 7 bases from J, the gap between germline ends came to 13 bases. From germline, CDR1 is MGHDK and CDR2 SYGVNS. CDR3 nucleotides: TGTGCCAGCAGGGGGGGGCTGAGAAATGAGCAGTTCTTC. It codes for CASRGGLRNEQFF.

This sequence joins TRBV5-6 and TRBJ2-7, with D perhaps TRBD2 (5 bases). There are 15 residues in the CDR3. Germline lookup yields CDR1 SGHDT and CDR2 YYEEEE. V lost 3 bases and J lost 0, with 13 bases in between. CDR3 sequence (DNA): TGTGCCAGCAGCTCCTATAGGGAGAGCTCCTACGAGCAGTACTTC. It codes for CASSSYRESSYEQYF.

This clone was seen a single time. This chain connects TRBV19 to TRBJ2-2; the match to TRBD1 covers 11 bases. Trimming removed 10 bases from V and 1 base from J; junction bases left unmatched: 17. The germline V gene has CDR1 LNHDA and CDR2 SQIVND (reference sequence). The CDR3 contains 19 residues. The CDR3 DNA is TGTGCCACGGACGCCGGGACAGGGGGAAAAAGGGGGAACACCGGGGAGCTGTTTTTT. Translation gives CATDAGTGGKRGNTGELFF. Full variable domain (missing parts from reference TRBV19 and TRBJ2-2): DGGITQSPKYLFRKEGQNVTLSCEQNLNHDAMYWYRQDPGQGLRLIYYSQIVNDFQKGDIAEGYSVSREKKESFPLTVTSAQKNPTAFYLCATDAGTGGKRGNTGELFFGEGSRLTVL.

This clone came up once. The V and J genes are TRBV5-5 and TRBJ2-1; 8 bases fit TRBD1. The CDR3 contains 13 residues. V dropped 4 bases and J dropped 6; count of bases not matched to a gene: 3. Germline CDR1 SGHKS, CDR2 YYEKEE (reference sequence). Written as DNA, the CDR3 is TGTGCCAGCAGCATGGGGACAGGCAATGAGCAGTTCTTC. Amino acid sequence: CASSMGTGNEQFF.

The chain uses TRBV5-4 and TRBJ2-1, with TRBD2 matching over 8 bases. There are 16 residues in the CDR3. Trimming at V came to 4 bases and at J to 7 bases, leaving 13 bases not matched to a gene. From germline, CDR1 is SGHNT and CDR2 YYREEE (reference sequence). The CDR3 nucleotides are TGTGCCAGCAGCCTGGATAGCGGGGTGTTGCGGAATGAGCAGTTCTTC. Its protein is CASSLDSGVLRNEQFF. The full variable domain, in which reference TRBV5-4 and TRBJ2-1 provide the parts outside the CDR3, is ETGVTQSPTHLIKTRGQQVTLRCSSQSGHNTVSWYQQALGQGPQFIFQYYREEENGRGNFPPRFSGLQFPNYSSELNVNALELDDSALYLCASSLDSGVLRNEQFFGPGTRLTVL.

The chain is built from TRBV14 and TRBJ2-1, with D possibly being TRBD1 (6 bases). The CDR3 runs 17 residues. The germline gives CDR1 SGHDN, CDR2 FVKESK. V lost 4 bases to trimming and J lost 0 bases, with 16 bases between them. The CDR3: CASSPGSGVCSYNEQFF. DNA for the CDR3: TGTGCCAGCAGCCCAGGTTCAGGGGTTTGCTCCTACAATGAGCAGTTCTTC.

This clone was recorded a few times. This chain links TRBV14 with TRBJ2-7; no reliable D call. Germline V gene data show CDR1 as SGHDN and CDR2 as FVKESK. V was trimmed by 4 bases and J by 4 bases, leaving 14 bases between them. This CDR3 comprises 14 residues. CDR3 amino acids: CASSRQAGWYEQYF. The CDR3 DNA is TGTGCCAGCAGCCGACAAGCTGGATGGTACGAGCAGTACTTC.

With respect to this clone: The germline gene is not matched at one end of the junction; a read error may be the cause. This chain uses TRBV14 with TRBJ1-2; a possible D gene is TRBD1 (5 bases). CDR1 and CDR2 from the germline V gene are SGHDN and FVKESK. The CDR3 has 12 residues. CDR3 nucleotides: TGTGCCAGCAGCAACCCCCGGGGGTTTTCATCCTTC. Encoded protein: CASSNPRGFSSF.

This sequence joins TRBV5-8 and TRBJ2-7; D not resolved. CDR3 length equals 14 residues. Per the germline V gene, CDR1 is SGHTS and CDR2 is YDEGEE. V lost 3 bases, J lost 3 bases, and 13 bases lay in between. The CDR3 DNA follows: TGTGCCAGCAGCTCGACCCGACAACTCTACGAGCAGTACTTC. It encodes CASSSTRQLYEQYF.

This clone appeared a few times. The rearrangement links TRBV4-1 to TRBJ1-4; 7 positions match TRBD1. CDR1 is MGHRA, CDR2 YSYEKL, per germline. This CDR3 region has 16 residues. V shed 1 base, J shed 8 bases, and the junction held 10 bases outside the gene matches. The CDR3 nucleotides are TGCGCCAGCAGCCAAGTCCGGCAGGGGGGTCGGGAAAAACTGTTTTTT. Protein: CASSQVRQGGREKLFF.

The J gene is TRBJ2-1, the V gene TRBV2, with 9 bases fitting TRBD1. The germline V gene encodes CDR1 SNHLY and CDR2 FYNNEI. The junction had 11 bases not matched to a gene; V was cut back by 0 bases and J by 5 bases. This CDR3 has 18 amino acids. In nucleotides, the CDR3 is TGTGCCAGCAGTGAAGCGCTAGAGGAGACAGGGGGAAACAATGAGCAGTTCTTC. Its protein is CASSEALEETGGNNEQFF.

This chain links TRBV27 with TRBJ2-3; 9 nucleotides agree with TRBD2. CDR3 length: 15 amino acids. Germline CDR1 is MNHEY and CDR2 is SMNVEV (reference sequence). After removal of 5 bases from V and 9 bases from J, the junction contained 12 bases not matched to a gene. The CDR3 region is CASSPTSRLAATQYF. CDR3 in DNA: TGTGCCAGCAGTCCCACATCCCGACTAGCGGCGACGCAGTATTTT.

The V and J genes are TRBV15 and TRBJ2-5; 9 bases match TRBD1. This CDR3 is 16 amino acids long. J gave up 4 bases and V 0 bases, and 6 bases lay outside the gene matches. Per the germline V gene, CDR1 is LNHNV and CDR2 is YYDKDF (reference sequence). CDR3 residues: CATSRDKGTGRETQYF. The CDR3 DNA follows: TGTGCCACCAGCAGAGATAAAGGGACAGGGAGAGAGACCCAGTACTTC.

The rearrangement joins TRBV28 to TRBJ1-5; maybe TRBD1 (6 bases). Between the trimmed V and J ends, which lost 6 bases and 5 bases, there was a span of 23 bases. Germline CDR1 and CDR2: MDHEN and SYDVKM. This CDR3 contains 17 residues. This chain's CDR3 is CASSLDRTIGSYQPQHF. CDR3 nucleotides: TGTGCCAGCAGCCTTGACAGGACGATTGGGTCTTATCAGCCCCAGCATTTT.

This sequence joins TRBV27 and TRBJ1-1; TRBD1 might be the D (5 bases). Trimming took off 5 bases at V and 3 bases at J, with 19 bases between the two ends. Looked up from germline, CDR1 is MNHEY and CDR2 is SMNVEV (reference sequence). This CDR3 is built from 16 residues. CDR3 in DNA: TGTGCCAGCAGTGCCGGCCAGGGTCGGTCGGACACTGAAGCTTTCTTT. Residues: CASSAGQGRSDTEAFF.

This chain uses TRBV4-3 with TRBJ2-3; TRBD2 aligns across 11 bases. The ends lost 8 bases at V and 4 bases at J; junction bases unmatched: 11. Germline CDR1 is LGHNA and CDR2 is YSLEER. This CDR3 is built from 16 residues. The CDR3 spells CASRSLTSGTPDTQYF. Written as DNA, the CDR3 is TGCGCCAGCCGGAGCCTGACTAGCGGGACCCCAGATACGCAGTATTTT.